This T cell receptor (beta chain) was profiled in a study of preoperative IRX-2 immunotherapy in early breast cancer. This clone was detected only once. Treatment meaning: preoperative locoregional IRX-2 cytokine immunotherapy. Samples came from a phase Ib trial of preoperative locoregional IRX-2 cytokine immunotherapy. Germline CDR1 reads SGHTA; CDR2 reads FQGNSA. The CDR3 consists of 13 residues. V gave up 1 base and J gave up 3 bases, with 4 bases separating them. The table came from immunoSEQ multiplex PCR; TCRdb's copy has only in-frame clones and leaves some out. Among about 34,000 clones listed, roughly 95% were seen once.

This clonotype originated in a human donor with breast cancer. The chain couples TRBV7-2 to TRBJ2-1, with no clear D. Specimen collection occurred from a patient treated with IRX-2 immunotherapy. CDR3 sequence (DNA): TGTGCCAGCAGCTTAGACAGCTACAATGAGCAGTTCTTC. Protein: CASSLDSYNEQFF.